A single sample gave rise to the 22 T cell receptor beta chains below, sequenced in a study of beta chain features in type 1 diabetes. cDNA synthesis used the whole RNA isolate, giving expressed TCRB sequences. Sequencing was performed with immunoSEQ multiplex PCR; in TCRdb, only in-frame clones are kept and a portion is missing. The sample has 130,000 or so clones, around a tenth seen once; the top ten hold 0.5% to 0.65%. Sequencing was performed on central memory CD4+ T cells from blood. These receptors originate from a woman aged 35 to 49 in good health.

This chain uses TRBV5-1 with TRBJ2-7; D remains ambiguous. Trimming removed 0 bases from V and 7 bases from J, with 5 bases in between. Looked up from germline, CDR1 is SGHRS and CDR2 is YFSETQ. CDR3 length: 11 residues. The CDR3 reads CASSLEREQYF. CDR3 coding DNA: TGCGCCAGCAGCTTGGAACGGGAGCAGTACTTC.

This clone was observed a few times. The rearrangement uses TRBV5-6 and TRBJ2-1; TRBD2 is a possible D gene (5 bases). CDR3 length equals 12 residues. Germline V gene lookup returns CDR1 SGHDT and CDR2 YYEEEE. Trimming stripped 1 base from V and 7 bases from J, with 6 bases between. DNA of the CDR3: TGTGCCAGCAGCTTGTGGAGGAATGAGCAGTTCTTC. Its translation is CASSLWRNEQFF.

This clone has a handful of counts. The chain employs TRBV28 and TRBJ2-7, with unresolved D. CDR1 and CDR2 from the germline V gene are MDHEN and SYDVKM. This CDR3 region has 13 residues. The germline V and J ends were trimmed by 5 bases and 8 bases, with 16 bases remaining between them. The CDR3 loop is CASSPNGGRQQYF. CDR3 DNA sequence: TGTGCCAGCAGTCCCAATGGTGGCAGGCAGCAGTACTTC.

V usage is TRBV6-1 and J usage is TRBJ1-2, with 7 bases matching TRBD1. With V trimmed by 2 bases and J by 7 bases, 4 bases remained unmatched. The CDR3 runs 13 residues. The germline CDR1 and CDR2 sequences are MNHNS and SASEGT. The CDR3 DNA follows: TGTGCCAGCAGTGAAAGGGGGCTGGGTGGCTACACCTTC. Its protein is CASSERGLGGYTF.

This chain joins TRBV7-6 and TRBJ2-7; D perhaps matches TRBD1 (5 bases). The CDR3 is 12 amino acids. V was shortened by 3 bases and J by 6 bases, with 9 bases between the two germline ends. From germline, CDR1 is SGHVS and CDR2 FNYEAQ. CDR3: CASSLWGREQYF. CDR3 coding DNA: TGTGCCAGCAGCTTGTGGGGCCGCGAGCAGTACTTC.

This clone occurred a few times. DNA for the CDR3: TGTGCCAGCAGAGCCAGACAGGGTCGCTACACCTTC. This codes for CASRARQGRYTF. The chain combines TRBV2 with TRBJ1-2; 7 nucleotides align to TRBD1. The V and J ends lost 6 bases and 9 bases, in that order; junction bases with no gene match: 7. The germline gives CDR1 SNHLY, CDR2 FYNNEI. The CDR3 contains 12 residues.

The V gene is TRBV15, the J gene TRBJ1-5, with unresolved D. The germline V and J ends were trimmed by 3 bases and 0 bases, with 9 bases remaining between them. This CDR3 spans 15 amino acids. The germline gives CDR1 LNHNV, CDR2 YYDKDF (reference sequence). CDR3: CATSSSGNSNQPQHF. CDR3 DNA: TGTGCCACCAGCAGCTCGGGGAATAGCAATCAGCCCCAGCATTTT.

This clone has a count of ten or more. This chain joins TRBV5-1 and TRBJ1-1, with D possibly TRBD1 on 6 matching bases. V was clipped by 4 bases and J by 5 bases, with 15 bases between them. The CDR3 extends over 14 amino acids. Germline V gene sequence: CDR1 SGHRS, CDR2 YFSETQ. The CDR3 DNA reads as TGCGCCAGCAGCGTACCGTTGGGGGCAACTGAAGCTTTCTTT. It specifies CASSVPLGATEAFF.

The rearrangement uses TRBV10-3 and TRBJ2-4; tentative D call: TRBD1 (7 bases). The CDR3 contains 14 residues. Trimming took off 10 bases at V and 1 base at J, with 14 bases between the two ends. The germline V gene encodes CDR1 ENHRY and CDR2 SYGVKD. The CDR3 here is CATNPGGAKNIQYF. The CDR3 region has the DNA TGTGCCACCAACCCAGGGGGGGCCAAAAACATTCAGTACTTC.

The sample holds a few counts of this clone. The chain is built from TRBV19 and TRBJ1-5, with TRBD1 matching over 7 bases. Germline trimming cut 10 bases from V and 1 base from J; bases unmatched to any gene: 10. Germline values: CDR1 LNHDA, CDR2 SQIVND (reference sequence). CDR3 length equals 15 residues. Here the CDR3 reads CATHRGLSSNQPQHF. CDR3 coding DNA: TGTGCCACCCACAGGGGCCTCAGCAGCAATCAGCCCCAGCATTTT.

V and J are TRBV4-1 and TRBJ2-3; TRBD2 aligns across 12 bases. Germline loops: CDR1 MGHRA, CDR2 YSYEKL. This CDR3 contains 17 residues. V was pared by 0 bases and J by 3 bases, with 4 bases of the junction left unmatched. CDR3 in DNA: TGCGCCAGCAGCCAAGATCTACTAGCGGGGGGTACAGATACGCAGTATTTT. Protein: CASSQDLLAGGTDTQYF.

The chain is built from TRBV2 and TRBJ2-1, with D perhaps matching TRBD1 (6 bases). The CDR3 loop spans 14 amino acids. Germline V gene data show CDR1 as SNHLY and CDR2 as FYNNEI. V was clipped by 5 bases and J by 0 bases, with 8 bases between them. The CDR3 spells CASSLGGSYNEQFF. The DNA of the CDR3 is TGTGCCAGCAGTCTAGGGGGCTCCTACAATGAGCAGTTCTTC.

A few counts support this clone. This chain joins TRBV7-9 and TRBJ2-7; D call uncertain. Germline CDR1 and CDR2: SEHNR and FQNEAQ (reference sequence). This CDR3 has 14 residues. Trimming cost V 1 base and J 5 bases, with 12 bases left between them. The CDR3 spells CASSLGRDIDEQYF. CDR3 nucleotide sequence: TGTGCCAGCAGCTTAGGGCGCGACATCGACGAGCAGTACTTC.

The chain recombines TRBV28 with TRBJ2-1, with TRBD2 matching over 12 bases. Germline V gives CDR1 MDHEN, CDR2 SYDVKM. CDR3 size: 15 residues. V lost 6 bases and J lost 5; bases outside the gene matches: 5. CDR3 nucleotides: TGTGCCAGCAGGGGGGGACTAGCGGGCCACAATGAGCAGTTCTTC. Encoded protein: CASRGGLAGHNEQFF.

This clone was detected only a few times. The rearrangement links TRBV7-9 to TRBJ2-3, with D possibly being TRBD2 (6 bases). Germline loops: CDR1 SEHNR, CDR2 FQNEAQ (reference sequence). Between the trimmed V and J ends, which lost 5 bases and 6 bases, there was a span of 15 bases. The CDR3 extends over 14 amino acids. The CDR3 loop is CASSERGMVDTQYF. The CDR3 nucleotides are TGTGCCAGCAGCGAACGGGGGATGGTTGATACGCAGTATTTT. The full variable domain, its missing parts supplied by reference TRBV7-9 and TRBJ2-3, is DTGVSQNPRHKITKRGQNVTFRCDPISEHNRLYWYRQTLGQGPEFLTYFQNEAQLEKSRLLSDRFSAERPKGSFSTLEIQRTEQGDSAMYLCASSERGMVDTQYFGPGTRLTVL.

This clone was seen many times. V gene TRBV7-2 combines with J gene TRBJ2-1, with 10 bases identical to TRBD2. This CDR3 comprises 15 residues. Germline V gene data show CDR1 as SGHTA and CDR2 as FQGNSA. J lost 9 bases, V lost 2 bases, and 7 bases had no gene match. The CDR3 region is CASSLTSGAQGEQFF. CDR3 bases: TGTGCCAGCAGCTTAACTAGCGGGGCCCAGGGTGAGCAGTTCTTC.

V and J are TRBV5-1 and TRBJ1-6; 10 positions match TRBD1. The CDR3 sequence is 16 residues long. The germline V gene has CDR1 SGHRS and CDR2 YFSETQ. J was trimmed by 9 bases and V by 3 bases; bases with no gene match: 9. CDR3 loop: CASSSNAGTGVSPLHF. CDR3 coding DNA: TGCGCCAGCAGCTCGAACGCCGGGACAGGGGTTTCACCCCTCCACTTT.

This clone was detected only a few times. This sequence joins TRBV5-1 and TRBJ2-5; no clear D. The ends were cut back, 3 bases at V and 1 base at J, with 7 bases in the middle. The CDR3 has 13 residues. The germline CDR1 and CDR2 sequences are SGHRS and YFSETQ. For the CDR3, the DNA is TGCGCCAGCAGCTCAGGAACCCAAGAGACCCAGTACTTC. This gives the protein CASSSGTQETQYF.

This clone was counted a few times. This chain's CDR3 is CASSRPFGGRSYGYTF. CDR3 in DNA: TGTGCCAGCAGCCGTCCGTTCGGGGGTCGTAGTTATGGCTACACCTTC. This rearrangement joins TRBV7-2 to TRBJ1-2, with TRBD1 as a possible D gene (5 bases). Germline CDR1 is SGHTA and CDR2 is FQGNSA. CDR3 length: 16 residues. The V end was cut by 5 bases, the J end by 5 bases, with 21 bases between.

V gene TRBV7-8 combines with J gene TRBJ2-5; 10 nucleotides match TRBD1. This CDR3 region has 15 residues. Germline CDR1 reads SGHVS; CDR2 reads FQNEAQ. The trim removed 5 bases at V and 5 bases at J, leaving 8 bases unmatched. The CDR3 DNA follows: TGTGCCAGCAGCCCGACAGGGGGCGAATGGGAGACCCAGTACTTC. Its translation: CASSPTGGEWETQYF.

The CDR3 DNA is TGTGCCAGCAGCCATCGAAGCGGGGGGATCTCCTACAATGAGCAGTTCTTC. Encoded protein: CASSHRSGGISYNEQFF. The chain carries TRBV14 and TRBJ2-1; 9 bases line up with TRBD2. CDR1 is SGHDN and CDR2 is FVKESK in the germline V gene. V was pared by 3 bases and J by 0 bases, with 6 bases of the junction left unmatched. The CDR3 sequence is 17 residues long.

This chain links TRBV6-1 with TRBJ1-6; TRBD1 aligns across 10 bases. Germline V lookup: CDR1 MNHNS, CDR2 SASEGT. Unmatched junction bases numbered 8, after V lost 8 bases and J lost 10 bases. The CDR3 loop spans 14 amino acids. The CDR3: CASAGTGDWSPLHF. In DNA form, the CDR3 reads TGTGCCAGCGCCGGGACAGGGGATTGGTCACCCCTCCACTTT.